A single T cell receptor (beta chain) is shown here with its context. Its antigen target is currently unknown. Per-base qualities were not stored, and no clone one base away is much larger. CDR1 is given as MNHEY and CDR2 as SVGAGI, both from the germline V gene. Trimmed from V: 4 bases; trimmed from J: 7 bases; junction bases lacking a gene match: 4. The CDR3 numbers 13 residues from cysteine through phenylalanine. Only the CDR3 part of the read is kept: 39 bases, read in frame from the first base. Collaborating institutions collected whole blood in K2EDTA tubes following their own protocols. For TCRbeta analysis, collaborator samples were shipped as frozen whole blood, as isolated PBMCs, or as DNA extracted from either sample type. TCRbeta CDR3 regions were amplified from genomic DNA by means of the immunoSEQ Assay, a bias-controlled multiplex PCR. In the source study's methods: The number of nucleated cells in each sample was estimated by amplification of reference gene primers within the assay. To quantify the absolute abundance of each unique TCRbeta CDR3 rearrangement, sequence reads were collapsed and filtered. For each sample, productive Simpson clonality was calculated by taking the square root of Simpson's diversity index across productive rearrangements. Here the immuneACCESS table is served through TCRdb, limited to in-frame sequences with V and J called. Missing clones are a known gap in these copies; in checked studies unresolved V genes cover under half, and the rest lacks a known reason. V and J calls and clone size are as listed in that table; D and trimming were resolved from the DNA. Present in this sample are about 140,000 clones, more than 80% of which were seen just once. The ten most abundant clones make up about 10% of the sample.

The sample is drawn from a study of blood T cell repertoires in COVID-19 (dated by TCRdb to 2020 to 2021). Broadly, across the study: The collaborator samples originated in the United States, Italy and Spain and spanned the acute and convalescent phases of COVID-19. The material from the prospective study consisted of cDNA or gDNA derived from T cells, B-cell-depleted T cells, or PBMCs. Subjects who had been exposed to COVID-19, were actively infected with it, or had recovered from it provided the deeply sampled blood TCRbeta repertoires that made up the dataset. The repertoires were made available in a free public database intended to serve as a resource for research on the immune response to SARS-CoV-2. The samples were drawn from two sources: the first 160 participants of the ongoing ImmuneRACE study, and 1,200 or so subjects contributed by 6 global collaborators. Nearly every sample came with metadata listing a de-identified subject ID, COVID-19 status, age in years and sex. Where available, HLA class I and class II types were taken from metadata supplied by the sample provider and were not determined by assay-based typing.

Here is what the overall study found, with its caveats: The quantity of clinical and demographic metadata differed by source and by participant and was supplied without curation.

The sample comprised peripheral blood. The sequence was collected from a woman older than 75 with acute or convalescent COVID-19. The rearranged chain carries TRBV6-5 and TRBJ1-5; 7 central nucleotides agree with TRBD1. DNA sequence: TGTGCCAGCAGTTCACAGGGGAAGCAGCCCCAGCATTTT. Its product reads: CASSSQGKQPQHF.